This paragraph reports one T cell receptor beta chain. Its matching antigen is unknown. The CDR3 sequence is 12 residues long. Trimming stripped 6 bases from V and 4 bases from J, with 10 bases between. Germline-derived CDR1 and CDR2 are MNHEY and SVGAGI. This sample is part of a study of cytomegalovirus exposure and HLA in healthy donors. Across the study: Prior work identified some 120 million unique TCR beta sequences in some 200 million T cells.

Study-level points and caveats: A later analysis showed TCR association rates differing by HLA locus, peaking at DRB1 and lowest at HLA-C.

Vbeta (60) and Jbeta (13) primers were used in the PCR. The assay was immunoSEQ multiplex PCR, and TCRdb's table has in-frame clones only and misses some. This table holds about 210,000 clones, almost 80% found once. V and J are TRBV6-5 and TRBJ2-7; D may be TRBD1 (6 bases). This clonotype was sampled from a male donor in good health and CMV-seronegative. The material sequenced was PBMCs. The chain's CDR3 is CASRQGTYEQYF. The CDR3 DNA sequence: TGTGCCAGCAGACAGGGAACTTACGAGCAGTACTTC.